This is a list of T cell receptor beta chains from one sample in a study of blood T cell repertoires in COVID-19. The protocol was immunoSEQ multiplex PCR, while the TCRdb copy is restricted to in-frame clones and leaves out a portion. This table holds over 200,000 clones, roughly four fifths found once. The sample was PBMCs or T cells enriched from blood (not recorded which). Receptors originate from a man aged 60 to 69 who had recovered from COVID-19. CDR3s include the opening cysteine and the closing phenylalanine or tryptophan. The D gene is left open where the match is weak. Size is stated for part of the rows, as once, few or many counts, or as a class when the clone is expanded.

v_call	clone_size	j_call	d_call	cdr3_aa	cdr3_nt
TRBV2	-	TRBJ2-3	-	CASSTIDSPDTQYF	TGTGCCAGCAGCACAATAGACAGCCCAGATACGCAGTATTTT
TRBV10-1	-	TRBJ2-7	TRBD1	CASSESSLGDRVYEQYF	TGCGCCAGCAGTGAGTCGAGTCTTGGGGACAGGGTTTACGAGCAGTACTTC
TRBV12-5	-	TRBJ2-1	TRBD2	CASGTTSGANYNEQFF	TGTGCTAGTGGCACTACTAGCGGGGCCAACTACAATGAGCAGTTCTTC
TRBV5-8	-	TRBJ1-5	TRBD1	CASSPRSGQNNQPQHF	TGTGCCAGCAGCCCGCGGTCGGGACAGAACAATCAGCCCCAGCATTTT
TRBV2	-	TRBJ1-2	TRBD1	CASSEVRTGRNYGYTF	TGTGCCAGCAGTGAAGTCCGGACAGGGCGAAACTATGGCTACACCTTC
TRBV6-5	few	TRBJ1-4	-	CASRGGAANEKLFF	TGTGCCAGCAGAGGAGGGGCGGCTAATGAAAAACTGTTTTTT
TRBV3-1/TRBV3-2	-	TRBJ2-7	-	CASSPGHRSLYEQYF	TGTGCCAGCAGCCCAGGACACCGATCCCTCTACGAGCAGTACTTC
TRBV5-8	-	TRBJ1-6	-	CASVPLYALRGNSPLHF	TGTGCCAGCGTACCTCTTTATGCCCTCAGGGGTAATTCACCCCTCCACTTT
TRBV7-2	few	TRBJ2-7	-	CASSLDNLYEQYF	TGTGCCAGCAGCTTAGACAACCTCTACGAGCAGTACTTC
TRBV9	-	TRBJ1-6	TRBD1	CASSVEGQGNSPLHF	TGTGCCAGCAGCGTAGAGGGACAGGGTAATTCACCCCTCCACTTT
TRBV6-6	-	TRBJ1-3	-	CASSLGVSGNTIYF	TGTGCCAGCAGTCTGGGAGTCTCTGGAAACACCATATATTTT
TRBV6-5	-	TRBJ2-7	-	CASSYDRTHYEQYF	TGTGCCAGCAGTTACGACAGGACTCACTACGAGCAGTACTTC
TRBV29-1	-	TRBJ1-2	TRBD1	CSASGQGNGYTF	TGCAGCGCCTCGGGACAGGGAAATGGCTACACCTTC
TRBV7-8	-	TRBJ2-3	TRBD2	CASSISGGGFTDTQYF	TGTGCCAGCAGCATTAGCGGGGGGGGTTTCACAGATACGCAGTATTTT
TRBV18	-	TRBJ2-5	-	CASSRASQETQYF	TGTGCCAGCTCACGGGCCAGCCAAGAGACCCAGTACTTC
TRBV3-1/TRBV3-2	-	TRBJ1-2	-	CASTAGTNYGYTF	TGTGCCAGCACCGCAGGTACTAACTATGGCTACACCTTC
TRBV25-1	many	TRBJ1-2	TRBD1	CASSLGRGIYGYTF	TGTGCCAGCAGTCTGGGCAGGGGGATCTATGGCTACACCTTC
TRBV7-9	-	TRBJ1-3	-	CASSLRGNTIYF	TGTGCCAGCAGCTTACGGGGAAACACCATATATTTT
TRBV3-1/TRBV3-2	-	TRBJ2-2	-	CASSSIYTGELFF	TGTGCCAGCAGTAGCATTTACACCGGGGAGCTGTTTTTT
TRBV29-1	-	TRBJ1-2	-	CSVAGVGGYGYTF	TGCAGCGTCGCAGGGGTTGGAGGCTATGGCTACACCTTC
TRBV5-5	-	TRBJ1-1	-	CASSTGLRGTEAFF	TGTGCCAGCAGCACGGGTCTACGTGGCACTGAAGCTTTCTTT
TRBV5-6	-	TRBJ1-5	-	CASSSWDISNQPQHF	TGTGCCAGCAGCAGCTGGGACATTAGCAATCAGCCCCAGCATTTT
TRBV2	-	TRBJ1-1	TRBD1	CASSELSQGTNTEAFF	TGTGCCAGCAGTGAGCTTTCACAGGGGACGAACACTGAAGCTTTCTTT